This TCR beta chain came from a study of T cell repertoires in cytomegalovirus infection. The germline CDR1 and CDR2 sequences are WSHSY and SAAADI. V dropped 4 bases and J dropped 2 bases, with 11 bases sitting between them. The CDR3 contains 15 residues. Remarks on this clonotype: The target antigen is unknown.

TCRdb reprocessed the reads with MiXCR, giving one entry per CDR3 protein. The repertoire holds hundreds of thousands of distinct CDR3 sequences, with 30% to 35% as singletons. This TCR was sampled from a human donor in good health (CMV status not recorded). Some clones in this sample may be carry-over from other donors' samples. The chain combines TRBV10-2 with TRBJ2-2, with unresolved D. Here the sequenced sample was cultured PBMCs, taken from culture after CMV antigen stimulation. The CDR3 DNA follows: TGCGCCAGCAGTGGTCAGCGACCCAACACCGGGGAGCTGTTTTTT. Translation gives CASSGQRPNTGELFF.